Presented here are 20 T cell receptor beta chains from one specimen sequenced in a study of control samples from healthy donors and cancer patients. Clones were sequenced by immunoSEQ multiplex PCR, and TCRdb holds only the in-frame ones, with some missing. The table lists 130,000 to 150,000 clones, roughly nine tenths of them singletons, with approximately 8.6% in the top ten. Material for sequencing was blood. These receptors originate from a woman aged 25 to 45 in good health.

The chain couples TRBV5-1 to TRBJ1-2; TRBD1 agrees at 7 bases. Germline-derived CDR1 and CDR2 are SGHRS and YFSETQ. Trimming cost V 4 bases and J 0 bases; bases outside gene matches: 9. This CDR3 is 16 amino acids long. CDR3 sequence (DNA): TGCGCCAGCAGCCCCTGGACAGGAGGGACTAACTATGGCTACACCTTC. Translated: CASSPWTGGTNYGYTF.

There are a few counts of this clone. The V gene is TRBV28, the J gene TRBJ2-7, with 11 positions matching TRBD2. J lost 1 base, V lost 1 base, and 3 bases had no gene match. The CDR3 is 16 residues long. CDR1 and CDR2 from the germline V gene are MDHEN and SYDVKM. CDR3 sequence: CASSLSGTSGSYEQYF. DNA of the CDR3: TGTGCCAGCAGTTTATCCGGGACTAGCGGATCCTACGAGCAGTACTTC. The full variable domain, in which reference TRBV28 and TRBJ2-7 provide the parts outside the CDR3, is DVKVTQSSRYLVKRTGEKVFLECVQDMDHENMFWYRQDPGLGLRLIYFSYDVKMKEKGDIPEGYSVSREKKERFSLILESASTNQTSMYLCASSLSGTSGSYEQYFGPGTRLTVT.

The chain recombines TRBV6-2 or TRBV6-3 with TRBJ2-5; 9 nucleotides agree with TRBD2. In germline, CDR1 is MNHEY, CDR2 SVGEGT. J lost 5 bases, V lost 0 bases, and 13 bases had no gene match. CDR3 length: 18 amino acids. The CDR3 DNA follows: TGTGCCAGCAGTTACTCGAATGTGGCGGGAGGGCCAACCGAGACCCAGTACTTC. This gives the protein CASSYSNVAGGPTETQYF.

The chain combines TRBV7-9 with TRBJ1-4, with TRBD1 matching over 7 bases. The V gene's germline CDR1 is SEHNR and CDR2 FQNEAQ (reference sequence). V dropped 7 bases and J dropped 4; count of bases not matched to a gene: 9. This CDR3 comprises 15 residues. CDR3 nucleotides: TGTGCCAGCAACCCCATGACAGGGTATAATGAAAAACTGTTTTTT. This encodes CASNPMTGYNEKLFF.

The V gene is TRBV30, the J gene TRBJ1-3; D gene unclear. V shed 4 bases and J shed 1 base, with 5 bases lying between them. This CDR3 spans 12 amino acids. Germline-derived CDR1 and CDR2 are GTSNPN and SVGIG (reference sequence). In DNA, the CDR3 is TGTGCCTGGACAGCTTCTGGAAACACCATATATTTT. It specifies CAWTASGNTIYF.

This clone showed up just a few times. The V call is TRBV19, the J call TRBJ2-2, with 9 bases matching TRBD2. The germline V gene has CDR1 LNHDA and CDR2 SQIVND (reference sequence). V shed 7 bases, J shed 4 bases, and the junction held 4 bases outside the gene matches. The CDR3 is 14 amino acids. The CDR3 region has the DNA TGTGCCAGTACGCGGGAGGGGGGCACCGGGGAGCTGTTTTTT. This sequence encodes CASTREGGTGELFF.

The chain links TRBV19 to TRBJ1-6; the D gene is possibly TRBD1 (5 bases). The germline CDR1 and CDR2 sequences are LNHDA and SQIVND (reference sequence). The length of the CDR3 is 15 residues. Deletions cut 6 bases from V and 7 bases from J, with 16 bases between. DNA for the CDR3: TGTGCCAGTAGAGCCGGGGACCGAGGGAATTCACCCCTCCACTTT. This encodes CASRAGDRGNSPLHF.

The V gene is TRBV11-2, the J gene TRBJ2-1; the D gene is possibly TRBD1 (6 bases). V was clipped by 1 base and J by 7 bases, with 17 bases between them. CDR1 and CDR2 from the germline V gene are SGHAT and FQNNGV. There are 16 residues in the CDR3. CDR3 DNA sequence: TGTGCCAGCAGCTTAGGCCCCAGGGGCGTTTTGAATGAGCAGTTCTTC. The encoded protein is CASSLGPRGVLNEQFF. The complete variable domain, with remaining parts taken from reference TRBV11-2 and TRBJ2-1, reads EAGVAQSPRYKIIEKRQSVAFWCNPISGHATLYWYQQILGQGPKLLIQFQNNGVVDDSQLPKDRFSAERLKGVDSTLKIQPAKLEDSAVYLCASSLGPRGVLNEQFFGPGTRLTVL.

Worth noting for this clone: Other DNA sequences in the same sample also yield this CDR3. The CDR3: CASSLDRENSPLHF. The DNA for the CDR3 is TGTGCCAGCAGTTTAGACAGAGAGAATTCACCCCTCCACTTT. The rearrangement uses TRBV27 and TRBJ1-6, with D perhaps TRBD1 (5 bases). Trimming left V 2 bases short and J 7 bases short, with 9 bases between. CDR3 length: 14 amino acids. The germline V gene encodes CDR1 MNHEY and CDR2 SMNVEV (reference sequence).

V is TRBV7-7 and J is TRBJ2-7; 14 positions match TRBD2. The length of the CDR3 is 20 residues. V was clipped by 2 bases and J by 4 bases; unmatched bases: 16. The germline gives CDR1 SSHAT, CDR2 FNYEAQ (reference sequence). CDR3 protein: CASSLPYATSGRVVEYEQYF. CDR3 sequence (DNA): TGTGCCAGCAGCTTACCTTATGCGACTAGCGGGAGGGTGGTAGAGTACGAGCAGTACTTC.

This chain uses TRBV24-1 with TRBJ2-5; D ambiguous. Germline lookup yields CDR1 KGHDR and CDR2 SFDVKD. The CDR3 has 16 residues. V was trimmed by 0 bases and J by 5 bases, leaving 15 bases between them. CDR3 protein: CATSDLKKAEAETQYF. The CDR3 bases are TGTGCCACCAGTGATTTGAAAAAGGCAGAGGCGGAGACCCAGTACTTC.

V gene TRBV3-1 (or the pseudogene TRBV3-2) combines with J gene TRBJ2-1, with D tentatively TRBD2 (7 bases). CDR1 is LGHDT and CDR2 is YNNKEL in the germline V gene (reference sequence). V lost 8 bases to trimming and J lost 2 bases, with 19 bases between them. The CDR3 contains 16 residues. This CDR3 reads CASGAKRGGTYNEQFF. CDR3 bases: TGTGCCAGCGGAGCCAAGAGGGGGGGTACCTACAATGAGCAGTTCTTC.

V is TRBV16 and J is TRBJ1-3; D might be TRBD1 (6 bases). Germline V gives CDR1 KGHSY, CDR2 FQNENV. This CDR3 region has 19 residues. V was trimmed by 1 base and J by 0 bases, leaving 19 bases between them. In DNA, the CDR3 is TGTGCCAGCAGCCAATATGGGGGCAGGACTCTCCACTCTGGAAACACCATATATTTT. It specifies CASSQYGGRTLHSGNTIYF.

The V gene is TRBV5-1, the J gene TRBJ2-4, with D tentatively TRBD1 (5 bases). This CDR3 has 15 amino acids. Germline CDR1 is SGHRS and CDR2 is YFSETQ. With 2 bases removed from V and 8 bases from J, the gap between germline ends came to 17 bases. The chain's CDR3 is CASSLNGAPPDIQYF. CDR3 DNA: TGCGCCAGCAGCTTAAATGGGGCCCCCCCGGACATTCAGTACTTC.

The J gene is TRBJ2-3, the V gene TRBV28, with D possibly being TRBD1 (6 bases). The CDR3 is made up of 15 amino acids. Between the trimmed V and J ends, which lost 7 bases and 2 bases, there was a span of 16 bases. Germline lookup yields CDR1 MDHEN and CDR2 SYDVKM. The CDR3 sequence: CASISVGQTTDTQYF. The CDR3 nucleotides are TGTGCCAGCATATCCGTAGGACAGACCACAGATACGCAGTATTTT.

V gene TRBV5-4 combines with J gene TRBJ2-5; TRBD1 might be the D (6 bases). The CDR3 has 15 amino acids. V was shortened by 4 bases and J by 2 bases, with 15 bases between the two germline ends. Per germline, CDR1 SGHNT and CDR2 YYREEE (reference sequence). The CDR3 loop reads CASSKPGQTQETQYF. The DNA of the CDR3 is TGTGCCAGCAGCAAACCGGGACAAACGCAAGAGACCCAGTACTTC.

This chain links TRBV19 with TRBJ1-1; 8 nucleotides line up with TRBD1. This CDR3 has 14 residues. The germline V gene encodes CDR1 LNHDA and CDR2 SQIVND (reference sequence). Germline trimming cut 4 bases from V and 3 bases from J; bases unmatched to any gene: 4. The CDR3, as DNA: TGTGCCAGTAGTACAATGACAGGGGACACTGAAGCTTTCTTT. Its translation: CASSTMTGDTEAFF.

The rearrangement uses TRBV7-8 and TRBJ2-2; 7 nucleotides agree with TRBD2. Germline V gene sequence: CDR1 SGHVS, CDR2 FQNEAQ. V shed 5 bases, J shed 5 bases, and the junction held 8 bases outside the gene matches. The CDR3 has 15 residues. CDR3 in amino acids: CASSVGLPGTGELFF. The DNA of the CDR3 is TGTGCCAGCAGCGTGGGACTACCGGGAACCGGGGAGCTGTTTTTT.

The chain joins TRBV13 to TRBJ1-2; possibly TRBD1 for D (5 bases). The V gene's germline CDR1 is PRHDT and CDR2 FYEKMQ (reference sequence). The CDR3 length is 14 residues. V shed 1 base and J shed 6 bases, with 12 bases lying between them. The CDR3 nucleotides are TGTGCCAGCAGCTTAGTTCGGGGGACGGATGGCTACACCTTC. Its translation is CASSLVRGTDGYTF.

The rearrangement uses TRBV30 and TRBJ2-7; TRBD1 is a possible D gene (6 bases). The CDR3 runs 14 residues. The V gene lost 3 bases and the J gene lost 1 base, with 13 bases spanning the gap. Germline V gene sequence: CDR1 GTSNPN, CDR2 SVGIG (reference sequence). The CDR3 DNA sequence: TGTGCCTGGAGGGCAGGACAGCTTTCCTACGAGCAGTACTTC. This encodes CAWRAGQLSYEQYF.